A single sample gave rise to the 3 T cell receptor beta chains below, sequenced in a study of CD8+ T cells in alopecia areata. Treatment indicated: oral pan-JAK inhibitor, 5-10 mg twice daily. RNA, once extracted, was reverse transcribed into cDNA for use as the sequencing template. Libraries were prepared by immunoSEQ multiplex PCR; TCRdb keeps only in-frame clonotypes and omits some of them. The sample consists of a few hundred thousand clones, less than 75% of them appearing once. The material was CD4+ T cells sorted from blood, obtained at week 4, from a patient treated with tofacitinib. These receptors originate from a human donor with alopecia areata.

This clone was observed many times. The chain has TRBV23-1 and TRBJ1-5; D remains ambiguous. TRBV23-1 is classed as an ORF, of uncertain function. The CDR3 is 15 amino acids. Deletions cut 6 bases from V and 5 bases from J, with 17 bases between. The DNA of the CDR3 is TGCGCCAGCAGGCCCCGGGTGTGTTTATATCAGCCCCAGCATTTT. Its translation: CASRPRVCLYQPQHF.

This clone has a handful of counts. V gene TRBV18 combines with J gene TRBJ1-1, with D maybe TRBD1 (6 bases). The CDR3 is 13 residues long. The germline V and J ends were trimmed by 4 bases and 6 bases, with 12 bases remaining between them. Germline values: CDR1 KGHSH, CDR2 LQKENI. This CDR3 is CASSQQGNPEAFF. CDR3 coding DNA: TGTGCCAGCTCACAACAGGGTAACCCTGAAGCTTTCTTT.

The rearrangement joins TRBV7-2 to TRBJ1-2; D ambiguous. V gave up 2 bases and J gave up 8 bases, with 9 bases separating them. Germline CDR1 and CDR2: SGHTA and FQGNSA. The CDR3 covers 12 residues. CDR3: CASSLSPGGYTF. The DNA of the CDR3 is TGTGCCAGCAGCTTATCCCCGGGGGGCTACACCTTC.